This TCR beta chain derives from a study of human T cells and chemical hapten exposure. Background on the study: The patch tests put 0.01% DPC on the skin of the upper back and were read 6 days later. General study points: The donors suffered from alopecia, so their immune response may not match that of healthy people.

TCRdb called the RACE reads again in MiXCR, with one record for every CDR3 protein. The table lists approximately 350,000 distinct CDR3 sequences, around 7% of them singletons. Regarding time point: patch test 1, 2 weeks after DPC sensitization. As for treatment: therapeutic diphenylcyclopropenone sensitization with weekly scalp DPC. Note on this clonotype: Antigen specificity is unknown.

The input for sequencing was whole blood, taken in connection with sensitization to the hapten diphenylcyclopropenone (DPC). The receptor comes from a woman aged 18 to 35 with alopecia areata. Some clones in this sample may be carry-over from other donors' samples.

The CDR3, as DNA: TGTGCCAGCAGCCACCGGGACATCTCCTACGAGCAGTACTTC. Translated: CASSHRDISYEQYF. The rearrangement uses TRBV11-2 and TRBJ2-7; D is perhaps TRBD1 (6 bases). Trimming took 5 bases from V and 0 from J, leaving 11 bases between them. Germline loops: CDR1 SGHAT, CDR2 FQNNGV. The CDR3 extends over 14 amino acids.